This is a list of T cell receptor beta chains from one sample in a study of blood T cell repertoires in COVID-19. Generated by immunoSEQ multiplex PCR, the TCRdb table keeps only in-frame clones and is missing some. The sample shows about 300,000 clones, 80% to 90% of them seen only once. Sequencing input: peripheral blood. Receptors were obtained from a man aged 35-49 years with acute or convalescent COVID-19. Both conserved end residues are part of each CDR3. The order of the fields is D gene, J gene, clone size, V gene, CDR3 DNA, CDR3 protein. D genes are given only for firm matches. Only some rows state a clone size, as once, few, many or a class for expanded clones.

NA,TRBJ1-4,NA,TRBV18,TGTGCCAGCTCACGAGGGTTCAATGAAAAACTGTTTTTT,CASSRGFNEKLFF
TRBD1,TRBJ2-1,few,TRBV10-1,TGCGCCAGCAGGGGACAGGGGGGTGAGCAGTTCTTC,CASRGQGGEQFF
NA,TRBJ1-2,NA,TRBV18,TGTGCCAGCTCATCTACAGCCAACTATGGCTACACCTTC,CASSSTANYGYTF
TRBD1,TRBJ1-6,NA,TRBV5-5,TGTGCCAGCAGTCGACAGGGGGCCTATAATTCACCCCTCCACTTT,CASSRQGAYNSPLHF
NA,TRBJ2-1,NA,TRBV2,TGTGCCAGCCATGGGACTGGACCCCACCGGGAGCAGTTCTTC,CASHGTGPHREQFF
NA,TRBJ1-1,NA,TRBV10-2,TGCGCCAGCAGCGTCGACAGCTTTATTGAAGCTTTCTTT,CASSVDSFIEAFF
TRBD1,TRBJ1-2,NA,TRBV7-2,TGTGCCAGCGCAACAGGGGGTAGGATCTATGGCTACACCTTC,CASATGGRIYGYTF
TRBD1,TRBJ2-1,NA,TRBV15,TGTGCCACCGGCCCCGGGACAGGGCGAAATGAGCAGTTCTTC,CATGPGTGRNEQFF
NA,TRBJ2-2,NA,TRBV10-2,TGCGCCAGCAGTCCCCAGGTCACCGGGGAGCTGTTTTTT,CASSPQVTGELFF
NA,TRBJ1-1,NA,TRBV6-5,TGTGCCGCACGAAAGTTGGAGGACACTGAAGCTTTCTTT,CAARKLEDTEAFF
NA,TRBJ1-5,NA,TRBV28,TGTGCCAGCAGTTTAAGGCAGGCCCGTCAGCCCCAGCATTTT,CASSLRQARQPQHF
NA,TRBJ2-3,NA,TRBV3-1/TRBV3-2,TGTGCCAGCAGCCTCTTGTTCGATACGCAGTATTTT,CASSLLFDTQYF
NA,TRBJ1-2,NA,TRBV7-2,TGTGCCAGCAGCTTAGCTTGGGGAGATGGCTACACCTTC,CASSLAWGDGYTF
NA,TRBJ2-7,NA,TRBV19,TGTGCCAGTAGTGCCACAGCTAGCCGGGGAGACTACGAGCAGTACTTC,CASSATASRGDYEQYF
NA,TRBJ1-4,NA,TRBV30,TGTGCCTGGAGTGCAGGGTACGGTAATGAAAAACTGTTTTTT,CAWSAGYGNEKLFF
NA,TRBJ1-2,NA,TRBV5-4,TGTGCCAGCAGCTTGGATGGGGCCCTCAGCTATGGCTACACCTTC,CASSLDGALSYGYTF
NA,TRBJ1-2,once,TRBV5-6,TGTGCCAGCAGCTTGGGGGCCAGCCTGAACTATGGCTACACCTTC,CASSLGASLNYGYTF
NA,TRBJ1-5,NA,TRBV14,TGTGCCAGCAGCCAAGTACAACGGGCAGGGGCCTGGGGGCCCCAGCATTTT,CASSQVQRAGAWGPQHF
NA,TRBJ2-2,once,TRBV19,TGTGCCAGTAGTACGTATAAACAGGGAACCGGGGAGCTGTTTTTT,CASSTYKQGTGELFF
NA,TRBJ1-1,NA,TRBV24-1,TGTGCCACCAGGGAGGGCAGGGATGCTTTCTTT,CATREGRDAFF
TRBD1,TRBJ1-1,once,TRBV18,TGTGCCAGCTCACCCAGACAGGGGTTTCACACTGAAGCTTTCTTT,CASSPRQGFHTEAFF
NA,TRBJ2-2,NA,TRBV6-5,TGTGCCAGCAGTTACTCTAGCACGGGCACCGGGGAGCTGTTTTTT,CASSYSSTGTGELFF